This T cell receptor (beta chain) was recovered during a study of identical twins. With V trimmed by 1 base and J by 4 bases, 6 bases remained unmatched. The CDR3 has 15 amino acids. Looked up from germline, CDR1 is SGHKS and CDR2 is YYEKEE (reference sequence). Only a few counts were recorded for this clonotype. MiXCR was run by TCRdb on the 5' RACE reads, yielding one entry per CDR3 protein. The data hold about 520,000 distinct CDR3 sequences, with 20% to 25% observed a single time. Another study also made use of these data, one on T cells expressing NK-cell markers. That work contributes: In the group of eight sequenced donors, seven were HCMV-seropositive and one was seronegative.

Input material: CD4+ T cells sorted from blood. This receptor was taken from a woman between 18 and 30 years old in good health. V usage is TRBV5-5 and J usage is TRBJ2-5; the match to TRBD2 covers 8 bases. CDR3: CASSLKRESIETQYF. The CDR3 bases are TGTGCCAGCAGCTTGAAGCGGGAGTCGATAGAGACCCAGTACTTC.